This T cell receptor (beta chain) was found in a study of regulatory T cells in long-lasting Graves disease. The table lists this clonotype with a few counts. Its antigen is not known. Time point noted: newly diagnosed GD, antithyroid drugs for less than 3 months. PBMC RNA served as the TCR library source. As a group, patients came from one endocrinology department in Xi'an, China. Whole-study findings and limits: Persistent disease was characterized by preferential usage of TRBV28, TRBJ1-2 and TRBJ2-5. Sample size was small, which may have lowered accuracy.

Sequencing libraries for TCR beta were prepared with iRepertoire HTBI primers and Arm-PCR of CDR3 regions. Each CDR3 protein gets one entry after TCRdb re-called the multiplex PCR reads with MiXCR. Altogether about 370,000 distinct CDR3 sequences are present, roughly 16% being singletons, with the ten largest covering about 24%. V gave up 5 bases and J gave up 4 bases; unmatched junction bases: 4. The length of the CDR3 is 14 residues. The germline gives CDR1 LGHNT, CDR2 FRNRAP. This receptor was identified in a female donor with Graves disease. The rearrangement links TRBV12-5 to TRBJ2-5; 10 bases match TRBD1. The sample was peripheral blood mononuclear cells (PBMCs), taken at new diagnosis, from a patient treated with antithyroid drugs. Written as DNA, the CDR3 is TGTGCTAGTGGTCTCCGGGACAGGGGAGAGACCCAGTACTTC. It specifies CASGLRDRGETQYF.